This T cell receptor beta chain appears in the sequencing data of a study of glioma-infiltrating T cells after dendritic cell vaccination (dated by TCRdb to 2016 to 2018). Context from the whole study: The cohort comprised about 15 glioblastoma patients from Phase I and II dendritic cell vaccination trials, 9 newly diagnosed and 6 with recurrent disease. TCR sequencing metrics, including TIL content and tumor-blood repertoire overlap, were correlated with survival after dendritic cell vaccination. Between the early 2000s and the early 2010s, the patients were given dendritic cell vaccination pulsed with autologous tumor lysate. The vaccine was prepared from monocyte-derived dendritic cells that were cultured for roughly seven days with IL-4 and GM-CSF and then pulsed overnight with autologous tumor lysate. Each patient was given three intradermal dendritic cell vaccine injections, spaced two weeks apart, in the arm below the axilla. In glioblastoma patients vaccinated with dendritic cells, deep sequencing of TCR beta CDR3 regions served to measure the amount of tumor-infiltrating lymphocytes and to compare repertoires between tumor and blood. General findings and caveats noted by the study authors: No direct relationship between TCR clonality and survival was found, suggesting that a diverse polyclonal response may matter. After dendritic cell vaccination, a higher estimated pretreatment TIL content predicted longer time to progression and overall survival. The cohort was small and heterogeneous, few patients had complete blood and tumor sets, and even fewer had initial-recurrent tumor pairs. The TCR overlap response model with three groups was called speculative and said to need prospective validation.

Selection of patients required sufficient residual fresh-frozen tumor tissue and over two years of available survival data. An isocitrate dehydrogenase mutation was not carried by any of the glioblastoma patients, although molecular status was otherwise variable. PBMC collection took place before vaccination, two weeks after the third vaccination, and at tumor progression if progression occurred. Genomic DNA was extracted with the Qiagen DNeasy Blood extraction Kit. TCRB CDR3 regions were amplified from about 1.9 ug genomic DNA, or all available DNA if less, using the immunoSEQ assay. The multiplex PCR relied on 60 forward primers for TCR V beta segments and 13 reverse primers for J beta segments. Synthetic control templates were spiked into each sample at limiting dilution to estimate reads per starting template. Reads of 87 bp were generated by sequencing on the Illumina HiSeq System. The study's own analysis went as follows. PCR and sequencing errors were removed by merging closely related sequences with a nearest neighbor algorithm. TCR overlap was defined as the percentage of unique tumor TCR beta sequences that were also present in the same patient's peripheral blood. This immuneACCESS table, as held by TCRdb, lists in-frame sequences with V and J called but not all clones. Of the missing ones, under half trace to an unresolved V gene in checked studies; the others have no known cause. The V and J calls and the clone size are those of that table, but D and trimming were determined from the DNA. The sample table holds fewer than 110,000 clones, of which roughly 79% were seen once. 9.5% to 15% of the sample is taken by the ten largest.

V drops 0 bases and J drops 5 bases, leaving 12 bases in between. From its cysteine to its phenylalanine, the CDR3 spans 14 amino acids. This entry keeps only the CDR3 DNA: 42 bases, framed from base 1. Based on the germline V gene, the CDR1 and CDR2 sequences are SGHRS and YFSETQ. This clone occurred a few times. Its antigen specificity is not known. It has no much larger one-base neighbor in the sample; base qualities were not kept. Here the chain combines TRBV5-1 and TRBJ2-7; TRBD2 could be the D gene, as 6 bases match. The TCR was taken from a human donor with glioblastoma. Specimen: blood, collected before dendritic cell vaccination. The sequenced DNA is TGCGCCAGCAGCTTGGAAGGCTCGGGGGACGAGCAGTACTTC. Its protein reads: CASSLEGSGDEQYF.